These 14 T cell receptor beta chains came from one sample sequenced in a study of cytotoxic CD8 clonotypes in ibrutinib-treated CLL. Only in-frame clones appear in the TCRdb table, and some are missing; sequencing was by immunoSEQ multiplex PCR. The sample shows some 26,000 clones, 65% to 90% of them seen only once. This specimen consisted of PBMCs, obtained after 24 months of ibrutinib treatment. The receptors stem from a human donor with chronic lymphocytic leukemia.

The V and J genes are TRBV19 and TRBJ2-5, with D possibly being TRBD1 (7 bases). The CDR3 contains 14 residues. V lost 1 base and J 4 bases, leaving 10 bases between the germline ends. CDR1 and CDR2 (germline): LNHDA, SQIVND (reference sequence). CDR3 region: CASSIAQGGETQYF. The CDR3 DNA reads as TGTGCCAGTAGTATAGCCCAGGGGGGAGAGACCCAGTACTTC.

The chain is built from TRBV5-1 and TRBJ1-2, with D tentatively TRBD1 (5 bases). Germline assignment: CDR1 SGHRS and CDR2 YFSETQ. Trimming shortened V by 1 base and J by 6 bases, and 16 bases separated the two germline ends. The CDR3 contains 15 residues. The CDR3 spells CASSLRREGINGYTF. The CDR3 DNA reads TGCGCCAGCAGCTTGAGGAGGGAGGGGATCAATGGCTACACCTTC.

As concerns this clone: The junction departs from germline at one end; a sequencing error may be responsible. The chain couples TRBV10-3 to TRBJ1-2, with TRBD1 matching 8 bases. CDR1 and CDR2 from the germline V gene are ENHRY and SYGVKD. The CDR3 contains 15 residues. The CDR3 nucleotides read TGTGCCAGCAGTTACGCGCTCGGACAGGGCTATGGCTACACCTTC. Its protein product is CASSYALGQGYGYTF.

The chain combines TRBV7-3 with TRBJ2-2, with D possibly matching TRBD2 (6 bases). Trimming took off 8 bases at V and 0 bases at J, with 10 bases between the two ends. This CDR3 contains 14 residues. Germline V lookup: CDR1 SGHTA, CDR2 FQGTGA. CDR3 amino acids: CASSRGTNTGELFF. CDR3 bases: TGTGCCAGCTCGCGGGGAACGAACACCGGGGAGCTGTTTTTT. The variable domain in full, with the rest retrieved from reference TRBV7-3 and TRBJ2-2, is GAGVSQTPSNKVTEKGKYVELRCDPISGHTALYWYRQSLGQGPEFLIYFQGTGAADDSGLPNDRFFAVRPEGSVSTLKIQRTERGDSAVYLCASSRGTNTGELFFGEGSRLTVL.

V and J are TRBV7-9 and TRBJ1-2; no clear D gene. The germline V and J ends were trimmed by 5 bases and 6 bases, with 13 bases remaining between them. CDR1 SEHNR and CDR2 FQNEAQ come from the germline V gene (reference sequence). CDR3 size: 13 residues. CDR3 loop: CASSPTEPNGYTF. CDR3 nucleotide sequence: TGTGCCAGCAGCCCTACAGAACCCAATGGCTACACCTTC.

The rearrangement links TRBV7-6 to TRBJ2-5; no clear D gene. From germline, CDR1 is SGHVS and CDR2 FNYEAQ. This CDR3 spans 15 amino acids. V was clipped by 0 bases and J by 4 bases, with 12 bases between them. CDR3 sequence: CASSLAGSGVETQYF. CDR3 nucleotide sequence: TGTGCCAGCAGCTTAGCAGGGTCGGGCGTAGAGACCCAGTACTTC.

The genes are TRBV9 and TRBJ2-3; 7 bases are shared with TRBD1. This CDR3 has 15 residues. Germline loops: CDR1 SGDLS, CDR2 YYNGEE. The V segment lost 3 bases and the J segment 2 bases; nucleotides outside the gene matches: 6. CDR3 sequence (DNA): TGTGCCAGCAGCGCAACACAGGGGTTCACAGATACGCAGTATTTT. It encodes CASSATQGFTDTQYF.

V gene TRBV12-5 combines with J gene TRBJ2-2; 12 positions agree with TRBD2. Germline V gives CDR1 LGHNT, CDR2 FRNRAP. The length of the CDR3 is 17 residues. V was pared by 1 base and J by 4 bases, with 4 bases of the junction left unmatched. The chain's CDR3 is CASGLAGTSGFTGELFF. The CDR3 nucleotides are TGTGCTAGTGGTTTGGCAGGGACTAGCGGGTTCACCGGGGAGCTGTTTTTT.

The V and J genes are TRBV27 and TRBJ1-4; D remains ambiguous. This CDR3 contains 13 residues. Trimming removed 3 bases at V and 5 bases at J, with 7 bases between. The germline V gene encodes CDR1 MNHEY and CDR2 SMNVEV (reference sequence). CDR3 in DNA: TGTGCCAGCAGTTTGGCAGTAAATGAAAAACTGTTTTTT. It specifies CASSLAVNEKLFF. The complete variable domain, with remaining parts taken from reference TRBV27 and TRBJ1-4, reads EAQVTQNPRYLITVTGKKLTVTCSQNMNHEYMSWYRQDPGLGLRQIYYSMNVEVTDKGDVPEGYKVSRKEKRNFPLILESPSPNQTSLYFCASSLAVNEKLFFGSGTQLSVL.

The rearrangement joins TRBV6-6 to TRBJ2-7; D call uncertain. The CDR3 covers 15 residues. Trimming removed 6 bases from V and 0 bases from J, with 15 bases in between. CDR1 MNHNY and CDR2 SVGAGI come from the germline V gene (reference sequence). Here the CDR3 reads CASSPRRTSSYEQYF. CDR3 sequence (DNA): TGTGCCAGCAGCCCCCGACGCACGAGCTCCTACGAGCAGTACTTC.

The V and J genes are TRBV5-6 and TRBJ2-2, with no clear D. The V and J ends lost 0 bases and 6 bases respectively, with 15 bases between them. Germline V gives CDR1 SGHDT, CDR2 YYEEEE. The CDR3 covers 16 residues. The CDR3 nucleotides read TGTGCCAGCAGCTTGGATGGTAGTGTTGGGGCCGGGGAGCTGTTTTTT. Its translation: CASSLDGSVGAGELFF.

This rearrangement joins TRBV7-9 to TRBJ1-2; 7 positions agree with TRBD1. J lost 8 bases, V lost 5 bases, and 5 bases had no gene match. Germline CDR1 is SEHNR and CDR2 is FQNEAQ (reference sequence). The CDR3 consists of 12 residues. The DNA of the CDR3 is TGTGCCAGCAGCCGGGACAGTACGGGCTACACCTTC. This translates into CASSRDSTGYTF.

Concerning this clone itself: The junction shows a germline mismatch at one end, possibly a read error. V is TRBV7-7 and J is TRBJ2-1, with a tentative D call TRBD1 (7 bases). The CDR3 covers 14 residues. Germline CDR1 is SSHAT and CDR2 is FNYEAQ (reference sequence). CDR3 amino acids: CASSFQEGANEQFF. CDR3 nucleotide sequence: TGTGCTAGCAGCTTTCAGGAGGGGGCAAATGAGCAGTTCTTC. Complete variable domain (other parts from reference TRBV7-7 and TRBJ2-1): GAGVSQSPRYKVTKRGQDVTLRCDPISSHATLYWYQQALGQGPEFLTYFNYEAQPDKSGLPSDRFSAERPEGSISTLTIQRTEQRDSAMYRCASSFQEGANEQFFGPGTRLTVL.

This clone was recorded once. V usage is TRBV5-1 and J usage is TRBJ1-2; the D gene is possibly TRBD1 (5 bases). The CDR3 covers 15 residues. Germline CDR1 is SGHRS and CDR2 is YFSETQ. Trimming pared 3 bases from V and 4 bases from J, leaving 16 bases between. The CDR3 protein is CASSSGTALRYGYTF. The CDR3 DNA sequence: TGCGCCAGCAGCTCGGGGACCGCCCTCCGCTATGGCTACACCTTC.